This T cell receptor (beta chain) originates from a study of T-cell reconstitution after alpha-beta-depleted transplantation in children. Regarding the study as a whole: Where some patients showed high TCRbeta diversity at day 60, it came from recipient T cells and thymic progenitors that had survived. After one year, T-cell counts and TCRbeta diversity mostly came from new T cells.

A word on this clonotype: Antigen specificity is unknown.

As it was prepared, the TCRbeta library received unique molecular identifiers. One entry per CDR3 protein, called by TCRdb with MiXCR from the PCR reads. The sample has some 120,000 distinct CDR3 sequences, 10% seen once; the top ten hold roughly a third. The V end was cut by 1 base, the J end by 1 base, with 11 bases between. Germline V gene sequence: CDR1 SGHDN, CDR2 FVKESK. The CDR3 is 16 residues long. The sequencing used PBMCs, collected before TCRalphabeta/CD19-depleted stem cell transplant. The V call is TRBV14, the J call TRBJ2-1; D may be TRBD1 (5 bases). This TCR was recovered from a boy younger than 10 with acute lymphoblastic leukemia, due to receive a stem cell transplant. CDR3 sequence reads: CASSQVPGWSYNEQFF. As DNA, the CDR3 is TGTGCCAGCAGCCAAGTACCAGGGTGGTCCTACAATGAGCAGTTCTTC.